One sample yielded the 2 T cell receptor beta chains listed below, sequenced in a study of cytomegalovirus exposure and HLA in healthy donors. 60 Vbeta and 13 Jbeta primers were used in PCR. Assay: immunoSEQ multiplex PCR; the TCRdb copy retains only in-frame clones and omits some. The sample lists some 180,000 clones; 70% to 80% were seen once. The sequencing input was PBMCs. The receptors come from a woman younger than 45 in good health and CMV-seropositive.

This clone was found a few times. This chain joins TRBV7-6 and TRBJ2-1; 7 positions match TRBD2. The germline V gene encodes CDR1 SGHVS and CDR2 FNYEAQ. The CDR3 covers 14 residues. V trimming: 7 bases; J trimming: 5 bases; junction bases outside the gene matches: 8. The CDR3 reads CASTQSGTNNEQFF. The CDR3 bases are TGTGCCAGCACCCAGTCCGGGACTAACAATGAGCAGTTCTTC.

The chain carries TRBV6-4 and TRBJ2-1, with 10 bases lining up with TRBD2. The CDR3 extends over 15 amino acids. Germline CDR1 reads MRHNA; CDR2 reads SNTAGT. V shed 6 bases and J 3 bases; nucleotides not matched to a gene: 5. Here the CDR3 reads CASSPRTSGYNEQFF. The CDR3 nucleotides read TGTGCCAGCAGCCCACGGACTAGCGGCTACAATGAGCAGTTCTTC.